This TCR beta chain was recovered during a study of blood T cell repertoires in COVID-19. This table comes from immunoSEQ multiplex PCR, and its TCRdb copy is limited to in-frame clones, with some not included. The table records about 300,000 clones, about nine tenths of them present only once. The specimen was PBMCs or T cells enriched from blood (not recorded which). This clonotype originated in a woman aged 45 to 65 who had been exposed to COVID-19.

CDR3 in amino acids: CASSPHGTGAYEQYF. The CDR3 DNA reads TGTGCCAGCAGCCCCCACGGGACTGGAGCCTACGAGCAGTACTTC. This rearrangement joins TRBV9 to TRBJ2-7, with D tentatively TRBD2 (6 bases). The CDR3 extends over 15 amino acids. Deletions cut 4 bases from V and 2 bases from J, with 16 bases between. The germline V gene encodes CDR1 SGDLS and CDR2 YYNGEE.